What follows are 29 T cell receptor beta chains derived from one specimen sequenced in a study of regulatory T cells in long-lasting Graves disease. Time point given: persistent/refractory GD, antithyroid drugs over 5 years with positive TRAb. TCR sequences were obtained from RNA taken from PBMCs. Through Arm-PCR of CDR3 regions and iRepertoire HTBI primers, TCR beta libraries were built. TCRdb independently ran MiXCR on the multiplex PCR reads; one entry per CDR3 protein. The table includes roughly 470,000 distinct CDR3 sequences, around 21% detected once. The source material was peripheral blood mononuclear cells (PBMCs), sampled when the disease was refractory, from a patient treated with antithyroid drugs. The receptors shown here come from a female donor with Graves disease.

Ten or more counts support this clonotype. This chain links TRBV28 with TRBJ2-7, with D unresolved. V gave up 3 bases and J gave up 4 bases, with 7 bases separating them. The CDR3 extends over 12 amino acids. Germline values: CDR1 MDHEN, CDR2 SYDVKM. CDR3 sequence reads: CASSFLKYEQYF. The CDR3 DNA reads TGTGCCAGCAGTTTTCTAAAGTACGAGCAGTACTTC.

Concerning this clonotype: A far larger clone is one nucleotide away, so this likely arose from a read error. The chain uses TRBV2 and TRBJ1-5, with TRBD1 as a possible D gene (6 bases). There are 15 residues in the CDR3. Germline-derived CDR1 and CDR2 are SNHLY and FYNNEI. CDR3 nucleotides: TGTGCCAGCACCCCAGGAGGACCCGGTGGACAGCCCCGGCATTTT. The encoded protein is CASTPGGPGGQPRHF.

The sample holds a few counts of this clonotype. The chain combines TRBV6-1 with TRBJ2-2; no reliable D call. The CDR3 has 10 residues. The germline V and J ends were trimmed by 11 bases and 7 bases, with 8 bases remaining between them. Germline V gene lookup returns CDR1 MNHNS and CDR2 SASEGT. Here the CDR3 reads CALRNGELFF. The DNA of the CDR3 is TGTGCCCTCCGGAACGGGGAGCTGTTTTTT.

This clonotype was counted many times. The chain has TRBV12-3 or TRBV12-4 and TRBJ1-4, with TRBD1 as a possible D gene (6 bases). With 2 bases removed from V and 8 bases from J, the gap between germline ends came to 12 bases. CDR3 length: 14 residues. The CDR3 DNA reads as TGTGCCAGCAGTTTATCCAGGGGCCGGGAAAAACTGTTTTTT. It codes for CASSLSRGREKLFF.

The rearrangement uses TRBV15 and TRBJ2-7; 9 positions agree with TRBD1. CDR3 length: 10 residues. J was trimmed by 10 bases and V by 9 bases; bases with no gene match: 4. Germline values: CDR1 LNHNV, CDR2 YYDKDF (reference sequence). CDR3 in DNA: TGTGCCACTCGGGACAGGGATCAGTACTTC. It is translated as CATRDRDQYF.

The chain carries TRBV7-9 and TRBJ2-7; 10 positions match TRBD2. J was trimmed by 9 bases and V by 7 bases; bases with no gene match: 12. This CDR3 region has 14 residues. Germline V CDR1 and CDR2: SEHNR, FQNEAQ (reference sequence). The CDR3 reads CASKEKGLALSQYF. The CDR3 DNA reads TGTGCCAGCAAGGAGAAGGGACTAGCGCTGTCGCAGTACTTC. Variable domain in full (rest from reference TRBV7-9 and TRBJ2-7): DTGVSQNPRHKITKRGQNVTFRCDPISEHNRLYWYRQTLGQGPEFLTYFQNEAQLEKSRLLSDRFSAERPKGSFSTLEIQRTEQGDSAMYLCASKEKGLALSQYFGPGTRLTVT.

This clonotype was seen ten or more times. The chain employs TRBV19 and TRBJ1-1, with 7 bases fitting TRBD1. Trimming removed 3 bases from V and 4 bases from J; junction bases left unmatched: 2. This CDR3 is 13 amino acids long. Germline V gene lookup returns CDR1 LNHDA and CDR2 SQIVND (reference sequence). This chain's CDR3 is CASSMDRSTEAFF. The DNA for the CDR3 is TGTGCCAGTAGTATGGACAGGAGCACTGAAGCTTTCTTT.

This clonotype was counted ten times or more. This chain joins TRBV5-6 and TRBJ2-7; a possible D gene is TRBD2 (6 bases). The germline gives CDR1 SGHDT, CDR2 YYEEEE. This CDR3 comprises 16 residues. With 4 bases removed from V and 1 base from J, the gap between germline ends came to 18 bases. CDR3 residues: CASSKTGLSISYEQYF. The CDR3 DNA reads TGTGCCAGCAGCAAAACGGGACTCTCTATATCCTACGAGCAGTACTTC.

The CDR3 region has the DNA TGTGCCAGCAGCTTAGAAGGCACCCATGTCAATCAGCCCCAGCATTTT. Encoded protein: CASSLEGTHVNQPQHF. The chain links TRBV7-2 to TRBJ1-5; D not certain. V lost 1 base and J 3 bases, leaving 13 bases between the germline ends. CDR3 size: 16 residues. The germline CDR1 and CDR2 sequences are SGHTA and FQGNSA.

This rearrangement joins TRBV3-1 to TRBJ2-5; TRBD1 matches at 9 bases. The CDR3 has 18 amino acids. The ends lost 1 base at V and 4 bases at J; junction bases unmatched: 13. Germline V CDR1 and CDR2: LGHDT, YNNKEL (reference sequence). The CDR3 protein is CASSQGISGQGWGETQYF. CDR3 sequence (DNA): TGTGCCAGCAGCCAAGGGATTTCGGGACAGGGATGGGGAGAGACCCAGTACTTC.

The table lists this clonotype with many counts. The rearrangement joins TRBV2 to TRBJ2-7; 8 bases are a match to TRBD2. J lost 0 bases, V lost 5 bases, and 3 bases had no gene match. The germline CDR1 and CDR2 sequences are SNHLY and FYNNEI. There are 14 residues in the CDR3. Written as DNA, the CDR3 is TGTGCCAGCAGTTATGGACTAGCCTCCTACGAGCAGTACTTC. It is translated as CASSYGLASYEQYF.

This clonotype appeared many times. The CDR3 sequence: CASGTGTRNYGYTF. CDR3 nucleotide sequence: TGTGCCAGCGGGACCGGGACGAGGAACTATGGCTACACCTTC. The chain links TRBV6-1 to TRBJ1-2, with D perhaps TRBD1 (5 bases). CDR1 and CDR2 (germline): MNHNS, SASEGT. The CDR3 contains 14 residues. Trimming removed 8 bases from V and 2 bases from J, with 15 bases in between.

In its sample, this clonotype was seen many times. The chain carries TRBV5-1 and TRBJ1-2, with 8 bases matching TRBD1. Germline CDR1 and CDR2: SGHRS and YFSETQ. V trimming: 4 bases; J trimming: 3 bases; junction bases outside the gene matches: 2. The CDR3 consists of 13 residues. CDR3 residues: CASSTGQDYGYTF. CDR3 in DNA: TGCGCCAGCAGCACGGGACAGGACTATGGCTACACCTTC.

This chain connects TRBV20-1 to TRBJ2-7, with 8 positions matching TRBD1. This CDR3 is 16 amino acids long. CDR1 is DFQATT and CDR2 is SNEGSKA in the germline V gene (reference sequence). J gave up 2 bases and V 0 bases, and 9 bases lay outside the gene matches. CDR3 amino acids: CSARDRDGTGAYEQYF. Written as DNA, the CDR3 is TGCAGTGCTAGAGATAGGGACGGGACAGGTGCCTACGAGCAGTACTTC.

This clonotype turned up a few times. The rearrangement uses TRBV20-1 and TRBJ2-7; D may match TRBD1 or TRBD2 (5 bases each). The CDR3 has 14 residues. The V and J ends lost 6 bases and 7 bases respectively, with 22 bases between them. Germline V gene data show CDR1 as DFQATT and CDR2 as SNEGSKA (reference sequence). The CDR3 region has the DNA TGCAGTGCAAAACGAGGGACCTCCACTTCAGAGCAGTACTTC. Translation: CSAKRGTSTSEQYF.

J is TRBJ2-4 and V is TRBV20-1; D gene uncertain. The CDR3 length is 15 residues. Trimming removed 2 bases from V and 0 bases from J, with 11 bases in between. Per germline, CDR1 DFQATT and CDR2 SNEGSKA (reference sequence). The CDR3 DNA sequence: TGCAGTGCTAGAAATTGGGTGTTAGCCAAAAACATTCAGTACTTC. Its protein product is CSARNWVLAKNIQYF.

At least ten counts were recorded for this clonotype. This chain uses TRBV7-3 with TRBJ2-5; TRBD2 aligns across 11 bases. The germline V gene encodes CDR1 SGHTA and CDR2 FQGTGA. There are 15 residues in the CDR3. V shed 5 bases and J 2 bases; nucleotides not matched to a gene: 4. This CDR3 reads CASSVGTSGQETQYF. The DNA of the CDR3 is TGTGCCAGCAGCGTCGGGACTAGCGGACAAGAGACCCAGTACTTC.

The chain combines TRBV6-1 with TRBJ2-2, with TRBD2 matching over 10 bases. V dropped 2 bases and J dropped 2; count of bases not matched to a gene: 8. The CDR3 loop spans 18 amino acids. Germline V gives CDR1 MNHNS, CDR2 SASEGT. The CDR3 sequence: CASSELITSGINTGELFF. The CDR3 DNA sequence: TGTGCCAGCAGTGAATTAATCACTAGCGGGATAAACACCGGGGAGCTGTTTTTT.

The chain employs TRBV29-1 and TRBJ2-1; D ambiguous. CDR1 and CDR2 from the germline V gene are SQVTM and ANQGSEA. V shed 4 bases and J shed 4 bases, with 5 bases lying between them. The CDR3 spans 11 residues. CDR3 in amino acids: CSVVSYNEQFF. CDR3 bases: TGCAGCGTTGTCAGTTACAATGAGCAGTTCTTC.

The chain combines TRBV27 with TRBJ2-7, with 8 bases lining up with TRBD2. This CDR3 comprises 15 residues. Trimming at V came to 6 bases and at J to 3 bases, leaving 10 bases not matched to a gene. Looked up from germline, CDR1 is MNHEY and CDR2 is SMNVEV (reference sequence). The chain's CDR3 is CASRWKRESSYEQYF. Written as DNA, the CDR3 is TGTGCCAGCAGATGGAAGCGGGAGAGCAGCTACGAGCAGTACTTC.

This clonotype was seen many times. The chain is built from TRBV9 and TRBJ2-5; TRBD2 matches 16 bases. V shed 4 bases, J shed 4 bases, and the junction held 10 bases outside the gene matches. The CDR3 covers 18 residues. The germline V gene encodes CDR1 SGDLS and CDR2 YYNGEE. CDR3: CASSPNPGLAGGVETQYF. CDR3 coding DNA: TGTGCCAGCAGCCCTAATCCGGGACTAGCGGGAGGGGTAGAGACCCAGTACTTC. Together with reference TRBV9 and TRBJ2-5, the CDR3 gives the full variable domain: DSGVTQTPKHLITATGQRVTLRCSPRSGDLSVYWYQQSLDQGLQFLIQYYNGEERAKGNILERFSAQQFPDLHSELNLSSLELGDSALYFCASSPNPGLAGGVETQYFGPGTRLLVL.

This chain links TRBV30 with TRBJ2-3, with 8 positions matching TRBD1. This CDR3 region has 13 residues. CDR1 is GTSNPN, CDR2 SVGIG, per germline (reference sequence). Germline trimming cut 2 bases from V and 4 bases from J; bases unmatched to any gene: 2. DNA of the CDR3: TGTGCCTGGAGTCAGACAGGGGCAGATACGCAGTATTTT. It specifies CAWSQTGADTQYF.

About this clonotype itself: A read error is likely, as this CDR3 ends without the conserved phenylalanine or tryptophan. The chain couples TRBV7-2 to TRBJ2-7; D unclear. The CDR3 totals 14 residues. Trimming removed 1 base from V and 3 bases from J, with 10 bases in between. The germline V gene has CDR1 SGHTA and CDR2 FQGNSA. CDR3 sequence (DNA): TGTGCCAGCAGCTTAGTCGACCACCGCTACGAGCAGTACCTC. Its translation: CASSLVDHRYEQYL.

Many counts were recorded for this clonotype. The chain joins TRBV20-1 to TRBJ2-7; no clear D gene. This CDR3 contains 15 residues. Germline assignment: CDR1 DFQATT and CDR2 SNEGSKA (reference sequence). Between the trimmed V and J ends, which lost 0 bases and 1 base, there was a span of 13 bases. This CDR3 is CSARDPTRASYEQYF. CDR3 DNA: TGCAGTGCTAGAGATCCTACTCGCGCATCCTACGAGCAGTACTTC.

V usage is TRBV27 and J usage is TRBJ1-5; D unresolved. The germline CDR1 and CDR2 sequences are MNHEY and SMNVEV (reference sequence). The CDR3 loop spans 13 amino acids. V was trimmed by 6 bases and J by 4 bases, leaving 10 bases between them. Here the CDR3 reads CASSGTLNQPQHF. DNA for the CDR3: TGTGCCAGCAGCGGCACACTGAATCAGCCCCAGCATTTT.

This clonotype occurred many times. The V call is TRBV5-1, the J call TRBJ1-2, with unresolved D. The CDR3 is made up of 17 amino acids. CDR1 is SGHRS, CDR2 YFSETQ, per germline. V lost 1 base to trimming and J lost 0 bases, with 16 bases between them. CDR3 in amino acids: CASSLLSMRQANYGYTF. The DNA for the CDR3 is TGCGCCAGCAGCTTGTTATCCATGAGGCAGGCTAACTATGGCTACACCTTC.

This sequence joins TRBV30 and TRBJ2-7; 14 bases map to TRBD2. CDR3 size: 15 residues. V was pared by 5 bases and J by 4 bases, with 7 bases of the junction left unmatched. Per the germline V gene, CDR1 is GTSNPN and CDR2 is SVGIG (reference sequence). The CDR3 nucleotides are TGTGCCTGGGATCCCGGGACTAGCGGGAGTTACGAGCAGTACTTC. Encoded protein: CAWDPGTSGSYEQYF.

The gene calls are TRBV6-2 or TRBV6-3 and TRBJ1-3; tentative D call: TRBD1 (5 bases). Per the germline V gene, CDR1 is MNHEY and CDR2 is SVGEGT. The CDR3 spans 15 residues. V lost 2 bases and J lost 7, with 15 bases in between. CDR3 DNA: TGTGCCAGCAGTTACCCTGAGCAGGGAGTCAACACCATATATTTT. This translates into CASSYPEQGVNTIYF.

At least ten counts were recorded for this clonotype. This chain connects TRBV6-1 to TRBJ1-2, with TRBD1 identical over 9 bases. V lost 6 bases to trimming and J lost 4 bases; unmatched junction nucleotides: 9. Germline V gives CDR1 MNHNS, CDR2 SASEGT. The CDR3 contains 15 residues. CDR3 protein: CASRKPGQGSYGYTF. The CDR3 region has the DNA TGTGCCAGCAGAAAACCGGGACAGGGAAGCTATGGCTACACCTTC.